The TCR beta chain under discussion was sequenced for a study of immune evolution from preneoplasia to lung adenocarcinoma. This CDR3 has 18 amino acids. Germline V CDR1 and CDR2: WSHSY, SAAADI. Trimming took off 3 bases at V and 2 bases at J, with 22 bases between the two ends. Assay: immunoSEQ multiplex PCR; the TCRdb copy retains only in-frame clones and omits some. The data hold roughly 6,300 clones, with roughly 88% observed a single time. This clone counts as medium-sized (0.01 to 0.1%). This TCR came from a donor aged 70 or older with lung adenocarcinoma. The source material was FFPE lung adenocarcinoma in situ tissue. This rearrangement joins TRBV10-2 to TRBJ1-2; D gene uncertain. DNA of the CDR3: TGCGCCAGCAGTGAAAGGTCAGAAACAAAACGACTAAACTATGGCTACACCTTC. It is translated as CASSERSETKRLNYGYTF.